Listed below are T cell receptor beta chains from one sample, sequenced in a study of glioma-infiltrating T cells. TCRdb re-called the multiplex PCR reads with MiXCR, one entry per CDR3 protein. The sample includes about 140,000 distinct CDR3 sequences, roughly two fifths seen only once; the top ten take over 15%. The sequencing sample was made of glioma tissue, nonneoplastic brain tissue, or PBMCs (not recorded which). The receptors derive from a human donor with low-grade glioma or glioblastoma, undergoing nonglioma brain surgery, or in good health (not recorded which). Each CDR3 is given with its conserved first and last residue. The D gene is left open where the match is weak. The size of a clone is reported for some rows only, either as once, few or many, or as a class for expanded clones.

NA | TRBJ1-4 | TRBV12-3/TRBV12-4 | NA | TGTGCCAGCAGATTGGGACCTTATAATGAAAAACTGTTTTTT | CASRLGPYNEKLFF
NA | TRBJ2-7 | TRBV6-1 | NA | TGTGCCAGCAGTGAAAGAACCTCCAGGGCCTACGAGCAGTACTTC | CASSERTSRAYEQYF
NA | TRBJ1-2 | TRBV2 | NA | TGTGCCAGCACCCCCGACAGAAACTATGGCTACACCTTC | CASTPDRNYGYTF
NA | TRBJ1-1 | TRBV11-2 | NA | TGTGCCAGCAGCTTAATAGAGAACACTGAAGCTTTCTTT | CASSLIENTEAFF
NA | TRBJ2-4 | TRBV28 | TRBD2 | TGTGCCAGCAGTTTATACCGGGGAGGGAAAAACATTCAGTACTTC | CASSLYRGGKNIQYF
NA | TRBJ1-6 | TRBV20-1 | NA | TGCAGTGCCCGGTCTGCCCACTCACCCCTCCACTTT | CSARSAHSPLHF
NA | TRBJ2-7 | TRBV19 | TRBD1 | TGTGCCAGTAGTACCAACGATTACAGGGGACAAGCCTACGAGCAGTACTTC | CASSTNDYRGQAYEQYF
few | TRBJ2-7 | TRBV2 | NA | TGTGCCAGCAGTGCCTGGTCCCTCTACGAGCAGTACTTC | CASSAWSLYEQYF
NA | TRBJ1-5 | TRBV4-1 | TRBD1 | TGCGCCAGCAGCCAAGATGTGGGGGAGACAGGGAGGGATCAGCCCCAGCATTTT | CASSQDVGETGRDQPQHF
NA | TRBJ2-1 | TRBV28 | TRBD1 | TGTGCCACAATGTCCGGGGACAGGGTCAATGAGCAGTTCTTC | CATMSGDRVNEQFF
few | TRBJ2-3 | TRBV2 | NA | TGTGCCAGCAGTGAAGGAGTATTTAGCACAGATACGCAGTATTTT | CASSEGVFSTDTQYF
NA | TRBJ2-2 | TRBV2 | TRBD1 | TGTGCCAGCAAAACGCGACAGGGTCGCACCGGGGAGCTGTTTTTT | CASKTRQGRTGELFF
NA | TRBJ2-5 | TRBV6-1 | TRBD1 | TGTGCCAGCACTCAACAGGGGGGTCAAGAGACCCAGTACTTC | CASTQQGGQETQYF
NA | TRBJ2-1 | TRBV7-9 | NA | TGTGCCAGCAGCTTCAGGGGCCCGGGTGATGAGCAGTTCTTC | CASSFRGPGDEQFF
few | TRBJ1-1 | TRBV4-3 | NA | TGCGCCAGCAGCCAAGGGGACCTGAACACTGAAGCTTTCTTT | CASSQGDLNTEAFF
once | TRBJ1-5 | TRBV4-1 | NA | TGCGCCAGCAGCCAAGAGGGGATCGTCAATCAGCCCCAGCATTTT | CASSQEGIVNQPQHF
NA | TRBJ2-1 | TRBV6-1 | NA | TGTGCCACCCGACACGGGTCCAACAATGAGCAGTTCTTC | CATRHGSNNEQFF
NA | TRBJ2-6 | TRBV24-1 | NA | TGTGCCACCAGTGACAGGGCCAACGTCCTGACTTTC | CATSDRANVLTF
NA | TRBJ2-7 | TRBV6-1 | NA | TGTGCCAGCAGTGACGGACAGAAAACCTACGAGCAGTACTTC | CASSDGQKTYEQYF
NA | TRBJ2-7 | TRBV20-1 | NA | TGCAGTGCTAGAGCGGTGGAGATGAGGTCCTACGAGCAGTACTTC | CSARAVEMRSYEQYF
many | TRBJ1-1 | TRBV18 | NA | TGTGCCAGCTCTCCCAGGGACATGAACACTGAAGCTTTCTTT | CASSPRDMNTEAFF
NA | TRBJ2-7 | TRBV6-1 | NA | TGTGCCAGCAGCCGATTCGGGGACACCCGCTCCTACGAGCAGTACTTC | CASSRFGDTRSYEQYF
NA | TRBJ2-7 | TRBV2 | NA | TGTGCCAGCAGTGAAGGGGGGTGGGGGGACTACGAGCAGTACTTC | CASSEGGWGDYEQYF
few | TRBJ2-7 | TRBV27 | NA | TGTGCCAGCGCCTCCCCCGGAAGGTCCTACGAGCAGTACTTC | CASASPGRSYEQYF
NA | TRBJ2-3 | TRBV7-9 | NA | TGTGCCAGCAGCCGTAGCGCCAGCACAGATACGCAGTATTTT | CASSRSASTDTQYF
many | TRBJ2-3 | TRBV6-2/TRBV6-3 | NA | TGTGCCAGCAGTTCCTCCTGGTACTATACGCAGTATTTT | CASSSSWYYTQYF
NA | TRBJ1-2 | TRBV6-5 | NA | TGTGCCAGCAGTGACACTCAGGGGTCCTATGGCTACACCTTC | CASSDTQGSYGYTF
NA | TRBJ2-2 | TRBV7-7 | NA | TGTGCTAGCAGCCTTTCAAACACCGGGGAGCTGTTTTTT | CASSLSNTGELFF
NA | TRBJ1-4 | TRBV28 | NA | TGTGCCAGCACCCTAGCTATTAATGAAAAACTGGTTTTT | CASTLAINEKLVF
NA | TRBJ2-1 | TRBV5-4 | TRBD2 | TGTGCCAGCAGCTTGGGGACTAGCGGGAGAGCAAATGAGCAGTTCTTC | CASSLGTSGRANEQFF
many | TRBJ2-3 | TRBV28 | TRBD2 | TGTGCCAGCCCCCCCAGCGGGAGTCAGGCAGATACGCAGTATTTT | CASPPSGSQADTQYF
NA | TRBJ1-5 | TRBV2 | NA | TGTGCCAGCGGGACCCGCCGGCAAGATCAGCCCCAGCATTTT | CASGTRRQDQPQHF
many | TRBJ1-2 | TRBV6-1 | TRBD1 | TGTGCCAGCAGTCGAGGACAGGGGTTCGGCTATGGCTACACCTTC | CASSRGQGFGYGYTF
NA | TRBJ2-7 | TRBV20-1 | NA | TGCAGTGCTAAAGGCGTGGACCCCCTAGGGCACGAGCAGTACTTC | CSAKGVDPLGHEQYF
NA | TRBJ1-5 | TRBV12-3/TRBV12-4 | NA | TGTGCCAGCAGTTTAGGTAAGGGGAATCAGCCCCAGCATTTT | CASSLGKGNQPQHF
NA | TRBJ2-1 | TRBV7-2 | NA | TGTGCCAGCAGCTTAGTGGAGACTGAGCAGTTCTTC | CASSLVETEQFF